A selection of T cell receptor beta chains follows, all from one sample in a study of CD8+ T cells in alopecia areata. Sequencing was performed with immunoSEQ multiplex PCR; in TCRdb, only in-frame clones are kept and a portion is missing. This table has fewer than 250,000 clones, 60% appearing once. The input for sequencing was CD4+ T cells sorted from blood, taken at week 24, from a patient treated with tofacitinib. The source is a human donor with alopecia areata. The CDR3 runs from the conserved cysteine through the conserved F or W. D genes are given only for firm matches.

V gene: TRBV4-3; D gene: -; CDR3 protein: CASSQFGRLNTEAFF
V gene: TRBV2; D gene: -; CDR3 protein: CASSGVAEDLEQFF
V gene: TRBV30; D gene: -; CDR3 protein: CAWSVGGARNSPLHF
V gene: TRBV7-8; D gene: TRBD1; CDR3 protein: CASSSSQGSGGYTF
V gene: TRBV29-1; D gene: -; CDR3 protein: CSVARPTVGYTF
V gene: TRBV29-1; D gene: TRBD2; CDR3 protein: CSVASVVSGGSQETQYF
V gene: TRBV11-2; D gene: -; CDR3 protein: CASSLSLGGNSPLHF
V gene: TRBV29-1; D gene: -; CDR3 protein: CSVGGLYNEQFF
V gene: TRBV6-6; D gene: -; CDR3 protein: CASSPLDGETQYF
V gene: TRBV6-1; D gene: -; CDR3 protein: CASSHREGFEAFF
V gene: TRBV30; D gene: TRBD1; CDR3 protein: CAWSTGQGVGVNTEAFF
V gene: TRBV2; D gene: TRBD1; CDR3 protein: CARTQGAQETQYF
V gene: TRBV27; D gene: -; CDR3 protein: CASSPPGANGGYTF
V gene: TRBV2; D gene: -; CDR3 protein: CASSEVGQGSTEAFF
V gene: TRBV6-5; D gene: -; CDR3 protein: CASSQASNQPQHF
V gene: TRBV5-6; D gene: -; CDR3 protein: CASSSDRGYTQYF
V gene: TRBV29-1; D gene: TRBD1; CDR3 protein: CSVGTGAGYEQYF
V gene: TRBV7-2; D gene: TRBD1; CDR3 protein: CASSPRGSYNEQFF
V gene: TRBV7-6; D gene: -; CDR3 protein: CASSMNPGTNTGELFF
V gene: TRBV19; D gene: -; CDR3 protein: CASGTPGSKNIQYF
V gene: TRBV18; D gene: -; CDR3 protein: CASSPTTNYGYTF
V gene: TRBV5-6; D gene: -; CDR3 protein: CASSLSRGGRRANTEAFF
V gene: TRBV5-6; D gene: -; CDR3 protein: CASSLIGDQSETQYF
V gene: TRBV18; D gene: -; CDR3 protein: CASSPSGGSSYNEQFF
V gene: TRBV29-1; D gene: -; CDR3 protein: CSVVKGNTEAFF
V gene: TRBV30; D gene: -; CDR3 protein: CAWSAQGYGYTF
V gene: TRBV4-3; D gene: -; CDR3 protein: CASSQDWGSGAGNTIYF
V gene: TRBV7-2; D gene: -; CDR3 protein: CASSFSRETQYF
V gene: TRBV11-3; D gene: -; CDR3 protein: CASSLGKGSKAFF
V gene: TRBV4-3; D gene: -; CDR3 protein: CASSQDGQGGANVLTF
V gene: TRBV30; D gene: TRBD2; CDR3 protein: CAWTRGGSAKNIQYF
V gene: TRBV27; D gene: -; CDR3 protein: CAAAAGVGGFGANVLTF
V gene: TRBV5-5; D gene: -; CDR3 protein: CASSFGRLTGIDDTGELFF
V gene: TRBV7-2; D gene: TRBD1; CDR3 protein: CASRFQGVDGYTF